This section outlines one T cell receptor beta chain sequence together with its context. The sample originates from a study of sequential checkpoint blockade in melanoma. V was pared by 0 bases and J by 2 bases, with 1 base of the junction left unmatched. The CDR3 loop spans 16 amino acids. Treatment of the sample: randomized to nivolumab then ipilimumab (arm A) or the reverse (arm B). The assay was immunoSEQ multiplex PCR, and TCRdb's table has in-frame clones only and misses some. The data hold around 22,000 clones, with around 70% observed a single time. The sample in question was CD8+ T cells sorted from blood (inferred from file names), obtained from a patient given nivolumab and ipilimumab in sequence. The chain links TRBV5-7 to TRBJ2-3, with 12 nucleotides matching TRBD2. TRBV5-7 falls under the ORF class, with uncertain function. This clonotype was sampled from a human donor with melanoma. CDR3 DNA sequence: TGTGCCAGCAGCTTGGGACTAGCGGGGGCCACAGATACGCAGTATTTT. It is translated as CASSLGLAGATDTQYF.